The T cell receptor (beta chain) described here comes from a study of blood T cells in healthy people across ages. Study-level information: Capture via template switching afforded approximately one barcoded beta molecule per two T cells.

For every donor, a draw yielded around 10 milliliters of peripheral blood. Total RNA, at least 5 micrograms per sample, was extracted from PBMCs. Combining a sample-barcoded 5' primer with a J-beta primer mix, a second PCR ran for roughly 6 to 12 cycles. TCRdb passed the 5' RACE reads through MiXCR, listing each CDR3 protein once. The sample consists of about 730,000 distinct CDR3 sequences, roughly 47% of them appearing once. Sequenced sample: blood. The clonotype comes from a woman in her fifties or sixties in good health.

CDR3 amino acids: CSARDILSTDTQYF. The DNA of the CDR3 is TGCAGTGCTAGAGATATCCTGAGCACAGATACGCAGTATTTT. This rearrangement joins TRBV20-1 to TRBJ2-3; the D is unclear. The CDR3 runs to 14 residues. Germline CDR1 and CDR2: DFQATT and SNEGSKA (reference sequence). V shed 0 bases and J shed 0 bases, with 7 bases lying between them.